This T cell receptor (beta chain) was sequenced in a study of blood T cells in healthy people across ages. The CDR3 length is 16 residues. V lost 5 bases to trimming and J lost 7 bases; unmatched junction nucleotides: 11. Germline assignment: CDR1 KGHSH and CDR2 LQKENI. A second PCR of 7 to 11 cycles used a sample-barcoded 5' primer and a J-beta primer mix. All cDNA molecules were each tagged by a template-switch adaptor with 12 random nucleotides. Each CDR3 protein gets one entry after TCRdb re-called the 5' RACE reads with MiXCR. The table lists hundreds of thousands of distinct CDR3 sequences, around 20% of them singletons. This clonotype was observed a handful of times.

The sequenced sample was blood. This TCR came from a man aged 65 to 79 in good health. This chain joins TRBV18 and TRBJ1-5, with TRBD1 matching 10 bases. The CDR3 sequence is CASSTISGTGEQPQHF. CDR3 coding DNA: TGTGCCAGCTCAACCATCTCCGGGACAGGGGAGCAGCCCCAGCATTTT.